What follows describes a single T cell receptor (beta chain). The CDR3 loop spans 15 amino acids. Per germline, CDR1 SGDLS and CDR2 YYNGEE. This specimen comes from a study of monozygotic twins with inflammatory bowel disease. TCRdb re-called the 5' RACE reads; every CDR3 protein appears as one record, without DNA. The table lists some 400,000 distinct CDR3 sequences. The chain carries TRBV9 and TRBJ2-5; checking the TCRdb D call of TRBD1 is not possible without DNA. Input material: blood. This receptor was taken from a human donor with ulcerative colitis or Crohn's disease, or a healthy co-twin of an affected twin (not recorded which). CDR3 loop: CASSSLRTGEETQYF.